A single T cell receptor beta chain is shown here with its context. Its cognate antigen is unknown. Primers: 60 Vbeta forward and 13 Jbeta reverse. The table came from immunoSEQ multiplex PCR; TCRdb's copy has only in-frame clones and leaves some out. The sample lists 90,000 to 150,000 clones; around three quarters were seen once. This specimen belongs to a study of cytomegalovirus exposure and HLA in healthy donors. Study-level findings and limits: The study listed roughly 160 cytomegalovirus-associated TCR beta chains. Among TCR beta chains of equal frequency, HLA-associated ones were more clonally expanded in a later analysis. In vitro data verified three CMV-associated chains as specific for CMV antigens. As a later analysis showed, a missense DCLRE1C variant was linked to trimming of TCR beta V- and J-genes.

The CDR3 sequence is 15 residues long. Trimming shortened V by 3 bases and J by 8 bases, and 20 bases separated the two germline ends. Germline CDR1 reads SGHRS; CDR2 reads YFSETQ. V is TRBV5-1 and J is TRBJ1-2, with D tentatively TRBD1 (6 bases). The TCR was taken from a woman aged 30 to 39 in good health and CMV-seropositive. Sequenced: PBMCs. This CDR3 is CASSSLATGIRGYTF. The CDR3 DNA reads TGCGCCAGCAGCTCCTTAGCGACAGGAATTAGGGGCTACACCTTC.